This T cell receptor beta chain stems from a study of shared clonotypes between healthy human individuals. Running of the assay took place at deep level. PCR replicates performed on unsorted PBMC used roughly 320 ng DNA, 30,000 or so T cell genomes. Original data processing: For the immunoSEQ data, sequences were junction-only without quality scores, so filtering differed. The repertoire was sequenced with immunoSEQ multiplex PCR; TCRdb's copy has only in-frame clones and lacks some. The V and J calls and clone size were taken over from that table, and D and trimming were inferred from the DNA. The sample has fewer than 650,000 clones, approximately 80% seen once; the top ten hold about an eighth. This TCR derives from a woman between 35 and 50 years old in good health. Some clones in this sample may be carry-over from other donors' samples. Sample: PBMCs.

The CDR3 protein is CASSWGGVTHYGYTF. The CDR3 bases are TGTGCCAGCAGTTGGGGGGGAGTGACTCACTATGGCTACACCTTC. The V and J genes are TRBV28 and TRBJ1-2, with D possibly TRBD1 on 5 matching bases. This CDR3 has 15 residues. V lost 4 bases to trimming and J lost 3 bases, with 15 bases between them. Germline V lookup: CDR1 MDHEN, CDR2 SYDVKM.